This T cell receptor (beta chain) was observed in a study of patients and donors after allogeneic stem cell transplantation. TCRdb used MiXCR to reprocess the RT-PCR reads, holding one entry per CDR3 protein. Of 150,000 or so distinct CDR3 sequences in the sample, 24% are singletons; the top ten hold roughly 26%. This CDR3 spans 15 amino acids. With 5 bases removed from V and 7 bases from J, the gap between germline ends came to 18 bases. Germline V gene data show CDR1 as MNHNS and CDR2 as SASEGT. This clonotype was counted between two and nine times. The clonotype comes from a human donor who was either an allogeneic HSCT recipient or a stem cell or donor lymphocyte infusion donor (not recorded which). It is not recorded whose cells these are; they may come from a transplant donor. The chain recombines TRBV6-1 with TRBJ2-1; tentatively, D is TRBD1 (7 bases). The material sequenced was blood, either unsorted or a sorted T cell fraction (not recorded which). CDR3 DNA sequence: TGTGCCAGCAGTAAGAGGGAACAGGGGAGGAATGAGCAGTTCTTC. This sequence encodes CASSKREQGRNEQFF.